The 13 T cell receptor beta chains below come from one sample, sequenced in a study of blood T cell repertoires in COVID-19 (dated by TCRdb to the early 2020s). Preparation of the library involved the immunoSEQ multiplex PCR assay. TCRdb took this table from immuneACCESS and kept in-frame rearrangements with V and J called. Such tables lack part of the clones; where checked against another copy, unresolved V genes explain under half of the gap, and the rest is unexplained. Counted in this sample were about 93,000 clones; approximately 87% of them appeared once. The ten largest clones take up 1.5% of the sample. Input material: peripheral blood. Source of these receptors: a human donor with active COVID-19. The donor label of this sample is uncertain.

The rearrangement joins TRBV5-1 to TRBJ2-7; 11 bases are shared with TRBD1. CDR1 SGHRS and CDR2 YFSETQ come from the germline V gene. The CDR3 covers 16 residues. After removal of 0 bases from V and 3 bases from J, the junction contained 5 bases not matched to a gene. The CDR3 region is CASSLVPDRGLYEQYF. The CDR3 nucleotides read TGCGCCAGCAGCTTGGTTCCGGACAGGGGGCTCTACGAGCAGTACTTC.

The genes are TRBV5-1 and TRBJ2-7; perhaps TRBD1 as D (7 bases). V was shortened by 0 bases and J by 4 bases, with 11 bases between the two germline ends. The CDR3 has 14 amino acids. Germline CDR1 reads SGHRS; CDR2 reads YFSETQ. The CDR3 spells CASSLGQGGYEQYF. CDR3 DNA sequence: TGCGCCAGCAGCTTGGGTCAGGGGGGATACGAGCAGTACTTC.

The chain joins TRBV3-1 (or the pseudogene TRBV3-2) to TRBJ2-2; D not resolved. This CDR3 is 14 amino acids long. Trimming took 7 bases from V and 3 from J, leaving 12 bases between them. CDR1 is LGHDT, CDR2 YNNKEL, per germline (reference sequence). The CDR3, as DNA: TGTGCCAGCATCCCCCCCCAGTACACCGGGGAGCTGTTTTTT. Protein: CASIPPQYTGELFF.

The chain carries TRBV13 and TRBJ2-7, with 7 positions matching TRBD1. Germline V CDR1 and CDR2: PRHDT, FYEKMQ (reference sequence). This CDR3 spans 15 amino acids. V dropped 2 bases and J dropped 3; count of bases not matched to a gene: 7. This CDR3 is CASSLSQDRDYEQYF. For the CDR3, the DNA is TGTGCCAGCAGCTTAAGCCAAGACAGGGACTACGAGCAGTACTTC.

V usage is TRBV11-3 and J usage is TRBJ2-1; 12 bases match TRBD1. The trim removed 4 bases at V and 6 bases at J, leaving 7 bases unmatched. Germline CDR1 reads SGHNT; CDR2 reads YENEEA. The CDR3 is 16 amino acids. The CDR3 bases are TGTGCCAGCAGCTACAGGGGACAGGGGGCTTTCAATGAGCAGTTCTTC. Translating it yields CASSYRGQGAFNEQFF.

The chain carries TRBV6-2 or TRBV6-3 and TRBJ2-5; 7 bases align to TRBD2. V was pared by 5 bases and J by 5 bases, with 5 bases of the junction left unmatched. The CDR3 runs to 13 residues. Germline lookup yields CDR1 MNHEY and CDR2 SVGEGT. This chain's CDR3 is CASSAGTTETQYF. The CDR3 DNA sequence: TGTGCCAGCAGTGCCGGGACTACCGAGACCCAGTACTTC.

V is TRBV5-1 and J is TRBJ1-1, with D possibly being TRBD1 (5 bases). Germline-derived CDR1 and CDR2 are SGHRS and YFSETQ. The CDR3 loop spans 14 amino acids. V lost 2 bases and J 4 bases, leaving 12 bases between the germline ends. CDR3 region: CASSFVLQGTEAFF. The CDR3 DNA sequence: TGCGCCAGCAGCTTCGTACTCCAGGGCACTGAAGCTTTCTTT.

This clone was seen a single time. The chain joins TRBV11-3 to TRBJ1-6, with D possibly matching TRBD1 (5 bases). Germline lookup yields CDR1 SGHNT and CDR2 YENEEA. The CDR3 loop spans 14 amino acids. Trimming pared 5 bases from V and 10 bases from J, leaving 15 bases between. CDR3 sequence (DNA): TGTGCCAGCAGCCAAGGTGGTAGGGGATCACCCCTCCACTTT. As protein: CASSQGGRGSPLHF.

V usage is TRBV4-1 and J usage is TRBJ1-2; D remains ambiguous. The V gene's germline CDR1 is MGHRA and CDR2 YSYEKL. The CDR3 is 13 residues long. Trimming removed 4 bases at V and 2 bases at J, with 8 bases between. The CDR3 region is CASSPDGNYGYTF. The CDR3 DNA reads TGCGCCAGCAGCCCCGACGGGAACTATGGCTACACCTTC.

This chain connects TRBV12-3 or TRBV12-4 to TRBJ1-5; D remains unclear. Trimming removed 6 bases from V and 1 base from J, with 7 bases in between. CDR3 length equals 13 residues. The CDR3 protein is CASSYSSNQPQHF. The CDR3 DNA is TGTGCCAGCAGCTATTCGAGCAATCAGCCCCAGCATTTT.

The rearrangement links TRBV3-1 (or the pseudogene TRBV3-2) to TRBJ1-5; 8 bases fit TRBD1. After removal of 2 bases from V and 7 bases from J, the junction contained 4 bases not matched to a gene. The CDR3 extends over 14 amino acids. Per the germline V gene, CDR1 is LGHDT and CDR2 is YNNKEL (reference sequence). The chain's CDR3 is CASSQLQGGQPQHF. Here the CDR3 DNA reads TGTGCCAGCAGCCAACTACAGGGGGGACAGCCCCAGCATTTT.

This chain uses TRBV5-4 with TRBJ1-2, with a possible D match to TRBD1 (5 bases). Germline assignment: CDR1 SGHNT and CDR2 YYREEE (reference sequence). This CDR3 is 14 amino acids long. V lost 2 bases and J 3 bases, leaving 11 bases between the germline ends. The CDR3 region has the DNA TGTGCCAGCAGCTTCGGGGGATCCGACTATGGCTACACCTTC. Residues: CASSFGGSDYGYTF.

The genes are TRBV5-1 and TRBJ2-1; D is undetermined. In germline, CDR1 is SGHRS, CDR2 YFSETQ. CDR3 length: 11 residues. V lost 5 bases, J lost 4 bases, and 4 bases lay in between. The CDR3 DNA follows: TGCGCCAGCAGAACTTACAATGAGCAGTTCTTC. Translation: CASRTYNEQFF.